This T cell receptor (beta chain) came from a study of T cell responses to AZD1222 COVID-19 vaccine. Findings and caveats of the study: White British donors predominated, females outnumbered males, and clonal diversity was possibly underestimated. Reports say nearly half of spike-specific TCRs go after unmutated variant regions. The breadth and depth of Spike-specific TCRs increased once two AZD1222 doses had been given.

From germline, CDR1 is MNHEY and CDR2 SVGAGI. The CDR3 is made up of 16 amino acids. The J segment lost 3 bases and the V segment lost 4 bases, leaving 9 bases of the junction unmatched. Of note for this clone: Its specificity is unknown.

The data were produced by immunoSEQ multiplex PCR, yet TCRdb's version contains in-frame clones alone and is incomplete. The data hold 65,000 to 85,000 clones, with roughly 90% observed a single time. The specimen was peripheral blood, collected on day 0 of AZD1222 vaccination. The chain carries TRBV6-5 and TRBJ1-2, with 9 bases matching TRBD1. This TCR was sampled from an adult in good health. The CDR3 sequence: CASSFTRQGGDYGYTF. The CDR3 nucleotides are TGTGCCAGCAGTTTCACCCGACAGGGGGGAGACTATGGCTACACCTTC.